The next 21 T cell receptor beta chains were all read from a single sample in a study of tumor and adjacent non-tumor tissue in lung cancer. The template was RNA from unsorted bulk tissue. More than 3 cm separated this lung sample from the edge of the tumor. TCRbeta libraries were built with three rounds of nested PCR, modified from ARM-PCR. From the multiplex PCR reads, TCRdb called clonotypes with MiXCR, one entry per CDR3 protein. The data show roughly 75,000 distinct CDR3 sequences, around 70% seen once. The sequenced sample consisted of distant non-tumor lung tissue. The source is a woman aged 45-60 years with non-small cell lung cancer.

On this clonotype: Possible read error: a much larger clone is one base away. The genes are TRBV6-2 or TRBV6-3 and TRBJ2-4; 8 bases are a match to TRBD1. This CDR3 is 15 amino acids long. V was pared by 5 bases and J by 6 bases, with 9 bases of the junction left unmatched. In germline, CDR1 is MNHEY, CDR2 SVGEGT. CDR3 sequence (DNA): TGTGCCAGCAGTCAACTAGCAGGGGGCAGAAACATTCAGTACTTC. This gives the protein CASSQLAGGRNIQYF.

About this clonotype: Relative to the germline gene, one junction end is altered; a read error may explain this. The chain couples TRBV5-1 to TRBJ2-5; D gene unclear. CDR3 length: 15 amino acids. From germline, CDR1 is SGHRS and CDR2 YFSETQ. CDR3: CASSLGIATQESQYF. The CDR3 bases are TGCGCCAGCAGCTTGGGTATTGCGACCCAAGAGAGCCAGTACTTC.

This clonotype was recorded many times. The V and J genes are TRBV11-2 and TRBJ1-1, with 7 bases that match TRBD1. CDR3 length equals 14 residues. After removal of 5 bases from V and 5 bases from J, the junction contained 8 bases not matched to a gene. The germline gives CDR1 SGHAT, CDR2 FQNNGV. CDR3 in DNA: TGTGCCAGCAGCCTAAGGACAGGAGGTACTGAAGCTTTCTTT. This gives the protein CASSLRTGGTEAFF.

About this clonotype itself: One end of the junction is discordant with germline, which a read error may explain. The V and J genes are TRBV28 and TRBJ2-4; D possibly corresponds to TRBD1 (5 bases). Per the germline V gene, CDR1 is MDHEN and CDR2 is SYDVKM. The CDR3 has 14 amino acids. The CDR3 DNA reads as TGTGCCAGCAGCCCCCCCTCAGGCTTGGACATTCGGTACTTC. Protein product: CASSPPSGLDIRYF. The variable domain in full, completed from reference TRBV28 and TRBJ2-4, reads DVKVTQSSRYLVKRTGEKVFLECVQDMDHENMFWYRQDPGLGLRLIYFSYDVKMKEKGDIPEGYSVSREKKERFSLILESASTNQTSMYLCASSPPSGLDIRYFGAGTRLSVL.

With regard to this clonotype: The junction and the germline gene differ at one end; a read error may be behind it. This chain connects TRBV20-1 to TRBJ2-5, with D hard to call. Germline V gives CDR1 DFQATT, CDR2 SNEGSKA (reference sequence). The CDR3 consists of 14 residues. The CDR3 spells CSAQYQIIQESQYF. DNA for the CDR3: TGCAGTGCCCAGTACCAAATTATCCAAGAGAGCCAGTACTTC.

In the case of this clonotype: A much more abundant neighbour one base away suggests this may be a read error. This rearrangement joins TRBV29-1 to TRBJ2-1; 8 nucleotides match TRBD1. The CDR3 runs 13 residues. CDR1 is SQVTM, CDR2 ANQGSEA, per germline. This CDR3 is CSVAGGGYNKQFF. CDR3 coding DNA: TGCAGCGTCGCAGGGGGCGGCTACAATAAGCAGTTCTTC.

The V and J genes are TRBV4-1 and TRBJ1-5; D is unresolved. The CDR3 length is 15 residues. Germline values: CDR1 MGHRA, CDR2 YSYEKL. The V and J ends lost 2 bases and 9 bases respectively, with 17 bases between them. The CDR3 reads CASSQRTEGSPPQHF. The CDR3 DNA is TGCGCCAGCAGCCAAAGAACAGAGGGAAGTCCGCCCCAGCATTTT.

Ten or more counts support this clonotype. The chain is built from TRBV20-1 and TRBJ1-1, with TRBD1 identical over 7 bases. V gave up 3 bases and J gave up 1 base; unmatched junction bases: 5. In germline, CDR1 is DFQATT, CDR2 SNEGSKA (reference sequence). The CDR3 is 14 residues long. In nucleotides, the CDR3 is TGCAGTGCTAGCCCATGGACAGGGAACACTGAAGCTTTCTTT. This encodes CSASPWTGNTEAFF.

In regard to this clonotype: One end of the junction varies from germline; a read error may be responsible. This chain's CDR3 is CSVAVDSGRVTETQYF. The CDR3, as DNA: TGTAGCGTTGCGGTCGATAGCGGGAGGGTTACGGAGACCCAGTACTTC. The J gene is TRBJ2-5, the V gene TRBV29-1, with 11 bases aligning to TRBD2. Germline CDR1 is SQVTM and CDR2 is ANQGSEA. The CDR3 has 16 amino acids.

Note on this clonotype: At one boundary the junction diverges from the germline segment, which might be a read error. The rearrangement uses TRBV5-1 and TRBJ1-4; D may be TRBD1 (6 bases). The CDR3 consists of 14 residues. The germline V gene encodes CDR1 SGHRS and CDR2 YFSETQ. CDR3 bases: TGCGTCAGCAGCCCGACAGGACTTAATGAAAAACTGTTTTTT. Protein: CVSSPTGLNEKLFF.

This chain uses TRBV6-2 or TRBV6-3 with TRBJ1-1; the D is unclear. Germline V lookup: CDR1 MNHEY, CDR2 SVGEGT. V lost 0 bases, J lost 4 bases, and 9 bases lay in between. The CDR3 runs 14 residues. For the CDR3, the DNA is TGTGCCAGCAGTTACTCGCGTCTTCCCACTGAAGCTTTCTTT. Encoded protein: CASSYSRLPTEAFF.

For this clonotype: A much bigger clone sits one base away, suggesting this may be a read error. The genes are TRBV20-1 and TRBJ1-2; D is undetermined. With 4 bases removed from V and 2 bases from J, the gap between germline ends came to 2 bases. CDR3 length equals 10 residues. CDR1 and CDR2 (germline): DFQATT, SNEGSKA (reference sequence). The CDR3 nucleotides read TGCAGTGCTAACAACTATGGCTACACCTTC. This sequence encodes CSANNYGYTF.

The chain couples TRBV28 to TRBJ2-5; tentatively, D is TRBD2 (6 bases). Germline CDR1 is MDHEN and CDR2 is SYDVKM. The CDR3 is made up of 15 amino acids. The V and J ends lost 5 bases and 0 bases respectively, with 13 bases between them. The CDR3 region is CASSPISGDQETQYF. CDR3 nucleotide sequence: TGTGCCAGCAGTCCAATTAGCGGAGACCAAGAGACCCAGTACTTC.

Details on this clonotype: This may be a read error: a much more frequent sequence differs by one nucleotide. The chain carries TRBV20-1 and TRBJ2-5, with TRBD2 as a possible D gene (5 bases). Germline CDR1 and CDR2: DFQATT and SNEGSKA (reference sequence). The CDR3 length is 15 residues. The CDR3 sequence is CSASSLGLAGETQYF. In DNA form, the CDR3 reads TGCAGCGCATCGTCCCTCGGGCTAGCCGGAGAGACCCAGTACTTC.

In the case of this clonotype: One end of the junction fails to match germline, which may point to a read error. J is TRBJ1-6 and V is TRBV18; D remains unclear. This CDR3 has 15 residues. Germline values: CDR1 KGHSH, CDR2 LQKENI. The CDR3 sequence: CASSPQRLANSALHF. The CDR3 DNA is TGTGCCAGTTCACCCCAGCGTCTCGCAAATTCAGCCCTCCACTTT. Complete variable domain (other parts from reference TRBV18 and TRBJ1-6): NAGVMQNPRHLVRRRGQEARLRCSPMKGHSHVYWYRQLPEEGLKFMVYLQKENIIDESGMPKERFSAEFPKEGPSILRIQQVVRGDSAAYFCASSPQRLANSALHFGNGTRLTVT.

To note about this clonotype: A read error may explain this, as a much larger clone is one base away. V and J are TRBV6-2 or TRBV6-3 and TRBJ2-3; no firm D call. CDR1 and CDR2 (germline): MNHEY, SVGEGT. This CDR3 region has 11 residues. The CDR3 spells CASSHSDTQYF. The CDR3 nucleotides read TGTGCCAGCAGTCACTCAGATACGCAGTATTTT.

In the case of this clonotype: An end of the junction does not agree with germline; a read error may underlie this. The V call is TRBV10-2, the J call TRBJ2-7; TRBD2 matches 13 bases. This CDR3 region has 18 residues. Germline CDR1 is WSHSY and CDR2 is SAAADI. The DNA of the CDR3 is TGCGCGAGCAGTAATCCCAGACTAGCGGGAGGAAATTCCTACGAGCAGTACTTC. Translating it yields CASSNPRLAGGNSYEQYF.

As for this clonotype: This sequence may be a read error, since a much larger clone differs from it by one base. The chain uses TRBV10-3 and TRBJ1-5, with a possible D match to TRBD1 (5 bases). V dropped 10 bases and J dropped 6 bases, with 16 bases sitting between them. CDR3 length: 13 residues. Germline V lookup: CDR1 ENHRY, CDR2 SYGVKD. CDR3 in amino acids: CATAEGIAQPQHF. CDR3 sequence (DNA): TGTGCCACGGCTGAGGGGATTGCTCAGCCCCAGCATTTT.

A few counts support this clonotype. This may come from a read error, since a much larger clone is one base off. The chain joins TRBV4-3 to TRBJ1-1; possibly TRBD1 for D (5 bases). V dropped 0 bases and J dropped 5 bases, with 13 bases sitting between them. Germline V gene sequence: CDR1 LGHNA, CDR2 YSLEER. The CDR3 loop spans 15 amino acids. CDR3 in DNA: TGCGCCAGCAGCCAAGATGGGGGTCCGGTGACTGAAGCTTTCTTT. Its protein product is CASSQDGGPVTEAFF.

In its sample, this clonotype was seen once. With a much larger clone just one base away, this may be a read error. This chain links TRBV6-1 with TRBJ2-7; a possible D gene is TRBD2 (7 bases). Germline assignment: CDR1 MNHNS and CDR2 SASEGT. This CDR3 is built from 15 residues. CDR3 nucleotides: TGTGCCAGCAGGATGGGGAGGGGGGGTGGCGACGAGCAGCACTTC. This codes for CASRMGRGGGDEQHF.

Of note for this clonotype: One junction end disagrees with the germline gene, perhaps due to a read error. This chain connects TRBV29-1 to TRBJ1-2; no definite D call. Germline CDR1 reads SQVTM; CDR2 reads ANQGSEA. The CDR3 sequence is 11 residues long. CDR3 nucleotides: TGCAGCGCTGAAAGTTCGGTTGGCTACATCTTC. Its translation is CSAESSVGYIF.